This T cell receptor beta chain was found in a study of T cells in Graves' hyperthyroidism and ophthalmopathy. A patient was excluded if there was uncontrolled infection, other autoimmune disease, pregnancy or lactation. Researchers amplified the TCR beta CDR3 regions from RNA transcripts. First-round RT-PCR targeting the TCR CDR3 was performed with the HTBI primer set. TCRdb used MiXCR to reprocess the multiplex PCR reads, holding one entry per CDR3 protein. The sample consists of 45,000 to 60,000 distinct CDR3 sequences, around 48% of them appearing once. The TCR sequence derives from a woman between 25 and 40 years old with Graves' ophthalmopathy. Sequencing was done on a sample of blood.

Here the CDR3 reads CASRPISSYETQYF. Here the CDR3 DNA reads TGTGCCAGCAGGCCGATCAGCTCATACGAGACGCAGTACTTC. The chain combines TRBV6-1 with TRBJ2-7; D gene unclear. The CDR3 length is 14 residues. The V end was cut by 6 bases, the J end by 9 bases, with 21 bases between. Germline values: CDR1 MNHNS, CDR2 SASEGT.